Detailed here is one TCR beta chain. Its antigen is unidentified. Trimming removed 1 base from V and 1 base from J, with 14 bases in between. The CDR3 is made up of 17 amino acids. Germline V CDR1 and CDR2: SGHNT, YENEEA. Repertoires were generated with immunoSEQ multiplex PCR, while TCRdb's copy carries only in-frame clones and drops some. In the table there are tens of thousands of clones, around 89% of which are singletons. The data are from a study of OX40 agonist ivuxolimab in advanced cancers. Study background: Dose-escalation patients' cancers were hepatocellular carcinoma, melanoma, renal cell or head and neck cancer. Under the entry rules, prior anti-PD-1, anti-PD-L1 or anti-CTLA-4 therapy was allowed, and approximately 40% had some. Whole-study results and caveats: Expanded clones were, on average, more numerous in CD8+ T cells than in CD4+.

Sequencing used CD4+ or CD8+ T cells sorted from blood, obtained in a trial of the OX40 agonist ivuxolimab. The rearrangement uses TRBV11-3 and TRBJ2-4; D assignment may be TRBD1 or TRBD2 (5 bases each). This receptor was obtained from an adult with an advanced solid tumor such as melanoma, head and neck, liver or kidney cancer. CDR3: CASSLVRGDGAKNIQYF. In DNA form, the CDR3 reads TGTGCCAGCAGCTTAGTCCGAGGGGATGGCGCCAAAAACATTCAGTACTTC.